Listed here are 31 T cell receptor beta chains from one sample, sequenced in a study of cytomegalovirus exposure and HLA in healthy donors. PCR primers comprised 60 Vbeta and 13 Jbeta primers. The method was immunoSEQ multiplex PCR; TCRdb's version includes in-frame clones alone and lacks a portion of them. The repertoire holds around 190,000 clones, with 79% as singletons. The sample consisted of PBMCs. Receptors were obtained from a woman aged 18-29 years in good health and CMV-seronegative.

This chain joins TRBV10-3 and TRBJ2-1; unclear D gene. CDR1 ENHRY and CDR2 SYGVKD come from the germline V gene. V shed 4 bases and J shed 9 bases, with 10 bases lying between them. This CDR3 is built from 12 residues. The CDR3 spells CAISGSNGEQFF. CDR3 in DNA: TGTGCCATCAGTGGTAGTAACGGTGAGCAGTTCTTC.

This chain uses TRBV5-3 with TRBJ2-7, with 10 bases identical to TRBD2. TRBV5-3 is identified as an open reading frame with a role that is uncertain. Losses at the gene ends were 3 bases for V and 4 bases for J; bases not matched to a gene: 13. The CDR3 sequence is 17 residues long. CDR3 nucleotide sequence: TGTGCCAGAAGCTCGGGGGGAGCGGGAGGGCCGGGGTACGAGCAGTACTTC. It translates to CARSSGGAGGPGYEQYF.

V gene TRBV5-5 combines with J gene TRBJ2-5; 7 positions match TRBD1. Germline values: CDR1 SGHKS, CDR2 YYEKEE (reference sequence). The CDR3 is 15 amino acids. With V trimmed by 3 bases and J by 1 base, 6 bases remained unmatched. The CDR3, as DNA: TGTGCCAGCAGCTCTGGGACAGAACCCCAAGAGACCCAGTACTTC. This gives the protein CASSSGTEPQETQYF.

This chain uses TRBV19 with TRBJ2-1; D remains unclear. Trimming stripped 7 bases from V and 1 base from J, with 5 bases between. Germline V lookup: CDR1 LNHDA, CDR2 SQIVND (reference sequence). The length of the CDR3 is 12 residues. In DNA, the CDR3 is TGTGCCAGTATCGGTTCCTACAATGAGCAGTTCTTC. Protein product: CASIGSYNEQFF. The full variable domain, with the rest looked up from reference TRBV19 and TRBJ2-1, is DGGITQSPKYLFRKEGQNVTLSCEQNLNHDAMYWYRQDPGQGLRLIYYSQIVNDFQKGDIAEGYSVSREKKESFPLTVTSAQKNPTAFYLCASIGSYNEQFFGPGTRLTVL.

The CDR3 sequence is CAILVGQGGYGYTF. The CDR3 DNA is TGTGCCATCCTGGTGGGACAGGGAGGCTATGGCTACACCTTC. The chain combines TRBV10-3 with TRBJ1-2, with TRBD1 matching 9 bases. The CDR3 spans 14 residues. The trim removed 8 bases at V and 4 bases at J, leaving 8 bases unmatched. Germline CDR1 ENHRY, CDR2 SYGVKD.

The chain is built from TRBV25-1 and TRBJ2-2; 10 bases map to TRBD1. The CDR3 runs to 17 residues. V lost 1 base to trimming and J lost 6 bases; unmatched junction nucleotides: 8. In germline, CDR1 is MGHDK, CDR2 SYGVNS. CDR3 in DNA: TGTGCCAGCAGTGAATTGTGGGACAGGGGAACGCCCGGGGAGCTGTTTTTT. Residues: CASSELWDRGTPGELFF.

The chain links TRBV29-1 to TRBJ1-1; 7 nucleotides align to TRBD1. This CDR3 contains 11 residues. Germline loops: CDR1 SQVTM, CDR2 ANQGSEA. The ends lost 7 bases at V and 6 bases at J; junction bases unmatched: 5. The chain's CDR3 is CSAVDRSEAFF. CDR3 in DNA: TGCAGCGCCGTGGACAGGTCTGAAGCTTTCTTT.

Only a few counts were recorded for this clone. The chain uses TRBV27 and TRBJ2-7; 10 nucleotides agree with TRBD2. With V trimmed by 2 bases and J by 6 bases, 10 bases remained unmatched. The CDR3 consists of 16 residues. CDR1 and CDR2 from the germline V gene are MNHEY and SMNVEV (reference sequence). The CDR3 sequence is CASSLLAGALASEQYF. As DNA, the CDR3 is TGTGCCAGCAGTTTACTAGCGGGGGCCCTGGCCTCCGAGCAGTACTTC.

The chain has TRBV6-5 and TRBJ1-1; D is perhaps TRBD1 (5 bases). This CDR3 is 14 amino acids long. Deletions cut 4 bases from V and 2 bases from J, with 11 bases between. Germline V gives CDR1 MNHEY, CDR2 SVGAGI. CDR3 loop: CASSSPTVNTEAFF. The DNA of the CDR3 is TGTGCCAGCAGTTCCCCGACAGTTAACACTGAAGCTTTCTTT.

The chain combines TRBV25-1 with TRBJ2-1, with 8 positions matching TRBD2. This CDR3 region has 15 residues. Germline CDR1 MGHDK, CDR2 SYGVNS. V trimming: 3 bases; J trimming: 2 bases; junction bases outside the gene matches: 3. The CDR3 sequence: CASSDAGGTYNEQFF. The CDR3 DNA is TGTGCCAGCAGTGATGCGGGGGGTACCTACAATGAGCAGTTCTTC. Filled out from reference TRBV25-1 and TRBJ2-1, the complete variable domain reads EADIYQTPRYLVIGTGKKITLECSQTMGHDKMYWYQQDPGMELHLIHYSYGVNSTEKGDLSSESTVSRIRTEHFPLTLESARPSHTSQYLCASSDAGGTYNEQFFGPGTRLTVL.

This clone is a singleton in its sample. The V and J genes are TRBV11-3 and TRBJ1-1; 8 positions agree with TRBD1. The CDR3 runs 15 residues. Germline V lookup: CDR1 SGHNT, CDR2 YENEEA. V shed 5 bases and J 1 base; nucleotides not matched to a gene: 6. The CDR3 spells CASSPGQGENTEAFF. CDR3 in DNA: TGTGCCAGCAGCCCCGGACAGGGAGAGAACACTGAAGCTTTCTTT.

This clone appeared a few times. The gene calls are TRBV19 and TRBJ1-4, with TRBD1 matching 9 bases. V was pared by 6 bases and J by 2 bases, with 4 bases of the junction left unmatched. Germline V lookup: CDR1 LNHDA, CDR2 SQIVND (reference sequence). This CDR3 contains 15 residues. CDR3 sequence: CASRPTGGTNEKLFF. The CDR3 DNA follows: TGTGCCAGTAGACCCACAGGGGGCACTAATGAAAAACTGTTTTTT.

This clone occurred once. The chain couples TRBV25-1 to TRBJ2-7; TRBD1 matches 10 bases. V lost 2 bases to trimming and J lost 6 bases; unmatched junction nucleotides: 10. The germline CDR1 and CDR2 sequences are MGHDK and SYGVNS. This CDR3 has 16 residues. The CDR3 coding sequence is TGTGCCAGCAGTGAAGGTCCGGGACAGGGGTTTCCCGAGCAGTACTTC. Its translation: CASSEGPGQGFPEQYF.

The chain couples TRBV7-3 to TRBJ1-1; D might be TRBD1 (5 bases). CDR3 length equals 16 residues. V lost 5 bases, J lost 1 base, and 17 bases lay in between. The V gene's germline CDR1 is SGHTA and CDR2 FQGTGA. This CDR3 reads CASSLRAGPWNTEAFF. The CDR3 DNA follows: TGTGCCAGCAGCCTCCGGGCAGGGCCTTGGAACACTGAAGCTTTCTTT. The whole variable domain, remainder taken from reference TRBV7-3 and TRBJ1-1, is GAGVSQTPSNKVTEKGKYVELRCDPISGHTALYWYRQSLGQGPEFLIYFQGTGAADDSGLPNDRFFAVRPEGSVSTLKIQRTERGDSAVYLCASSLRAGPWNTEAFFGQGTRLTVV.

This chain links TRBV5-1 with TRBJ2-2; possible D gene TRBD1, 6 bases. Germline values: CDR1 SGHRS, CDR2 YFSETQ. The V end was cut by 5 bases, the J end by 4 bases, with 12 bases between. The CDR3 length is 14 residues. This CDR3 reads CASSYRDSTGELFF. The DNA of the CDR3 is TGCGCCAGCAGTTACAGGGATAGCACCGGGGAGCTGTTTTTT.

This clone came up a few times. The CDR3 spells CASKVVEAQGETQYF. The CDR3 nucleotides read TGTGCCAGCAAAGTTGTGGAGGCACAGGGGGAGACCCAGTACTTC. The chain carries TRBV6-1 and TRBJ2-5; 7 bases fit TRBD1. V gave up 7 bases and J gave up 5 bases; unmatched junction bases: 13. The V gene's germline CDR1 is MNHNS and CDR2 SASEGT. CDR3 length: 15 residues.

This chain uses TRBV6-1 with TRBJ1-6, with a tentative D call TRBD1 (6 bases). Germline V gene sequence: CDR1 MNHNS, CDR2 SASEGT. The CDR3 runs to 13 residues. V lost 10 bases to trimming and J lost 6 bases, with 13 bases between them. The CDR3 spells CATRGHFNSPLHF. CDR3 DNA: TGTGCCACCAGGGGACATTTTAATTCACCCCTCCACTTT.

The gene calls are TRBV9 and TRBJ2-1; TRBD2 matches at 8 bases. The germline V gene has CDR1 SGDLS and CDR2 YYNGEE. V lost 3 bases, J lost 2 bases, and 7 bases stayed unmatched. There are 16 residues in the CDR3. The DNA of the CDR3 is TGTGCCAGCAGCGCGATACTCGGGGGGGCCTACAATGAGCAGTTCTTC. It yields the protein CASSAILGGAYNEQFF.

The chain joins TRBV29-1 to TRBJ1-1; D is undetermined. The V gene's germline CDR1 is SQVTM and CDR2 ANQGSEA. The CDR3 covers 9 residues. Trimming took 6 bases from V and 7 from J, leaving 6 bases between them. DNA of the CDR3: TGCAGCGTCGGTTTTGAAGCTTTCTTT. The encoded protein is CSVGFEAFF.

V gene TRBV6-6 combines with J gene TRBJ2-2; D might be TRBD1 (5 bases). This CDR3 region has 15 residues. In germline, CDR1 is MNHNY, CDR2 SVGAGI (reference sequence). With 2 bases removed from V and 3 bases from J, the gap between germline ends came to 10 bases. The CDR3 is CASSYEGVYTGELFF. DNA for the CDR3: TGTGCCAGCAGTTACGAAGGGGTTTACACCGGGGAGCTGTTTTTT.

The chain uses TRBV4-3 and TRBJ1-6; a weak D match, TRBD1 (5 bases). The CDR3 has 17 residues. The V gene lost 2 bases and the J gene lost 8 bases, with 19 bases spanning the gap. Looked up from germline, CDR1 is LGHNA and CDR2 is YSLEER. The CDR3 region is CASSQTPRSQGYSPLHF. The CDR3 nucleotides are TGCGCCAGCAGCCAAACCCCGAGGTCGCAGGGATATTCACCCCTCCACTTT.

This sequence joins TRBV5-4 and TRBJ1-1; D remains unclear. The V gene lost 7 bases and the J gene lost 1 base, with 14 bases spanning the gap. The CDR3 is 14 residues long. CDR1 is SGHNT and CDR2 is YYREEE in the germline V gene (reference sequence). CDR3 sequence (DNA): TGTGCCAGCCAGCGTGAATTGGGGAACACTGAAGCTTTCTTT. Translation gives CASQRELGNTEAFF.

With regard to this clone: Other DNA sequences from this sample encode an identical CDR3 as well. CDR3 in amino acids: CASSPGLNTEAFF. CDR3 coding DNA: TGTGCCAGCTCACCTGGGCTCAACACTGAAGCTTTCTTT. The J gene is TRBJ1-1, the V gene TRBV18; D unresolved. Germline assignment: CDR1 KGHSH and CDR2 LQKENI. The CDR3 has 13 residues. Trimming took off 3 bases at V and 2 bases at J, with 7 bases between the two ends.

DNA for the CDR3: TGTGCCAGCAGTTTTATTAACTATGGCTACACCTTC. Translating gives CASSFINYGYTF. The chain has TRBV28 and TRBJ1-2, with no clear D. This CDR3 is 12 amino acids long. V shed 3 bases and J shed 1 base, with 3 bases lying between them. CDR1 is MDHEN, CDR2 SYDVKM, per germline.

The count of this clone is one. The rearrangement links TRBV13 to TRBJ1-1; tentatively, D is TRBD1 (6 bases). The CDR3 covers 16 residues. V lost 5 bases and J lost 6, with 22 bases in between. Germline V gives CDR1 PRHDT, CDR2 FYEKMQ (reference sequence). The CDR3 DNA reads TGTGCCAGCAGCCGGGGGGGGCCGTTACAGGTGTCTGAAGCTTTCTTT. Its translation is CASSRGGPLQVSEAFF.

V and J are TRBV27 and TRBJ2-1; 12 bases fit TRBD2. V lost 5 bases, J lost 9 bases, and 8 bases stayed unmatched. Germline V gene sequence: CDR1 MNHEY, CDR2 SMNVEV (reference sequence). The CDR3 is 15 residues long. In nucleotides, the CDR3 is TGTGCCAGCAGTCCTCCTAGCGGGGGGGCCTTTGAGCAGTTCTTC. This sequence encodes CASSPPSGGAFEQFF.

The V call is TRBV28, the J call TRBJ1-2, with D possibly matching TRBD1 (6 bases). This CDR3 is built from 15 residues. V lost 4 bases and J 3 bases, leaving 15 bases between the germline ends. Germline V gives CDR1 MDHEN, CDR2 SYDVKM. In DNA, the CDR3 is TGTGCCAGCAGTTCAAGATGGACAGCTCACTATGGCTACACCTTC. It is translated as CASSSRWTAHYGYTF.

This clone was seen a single time. The chain couples TRBV5-1 to TRBJ1-1; 8 bases align to TRBD1. Unmatched junction bases numbered 5, after V lost 3 bases and J lost 1 base. Germline CDR1 and CDR2: SGHRS and YFSETQ. There are 15 residues in the CDR3. The CDR3 protein is CASSSQTGANTEAFF. The DNA of the CDR3 is TGCGCCAGCAGCTCTCAGACAGGGGCGAACACTGAAGCTTTCTTT.

This clone showed up just once. This rearrangement joins TRBV5-6 to TRBJ1-2; 12 nucleotides agree with TRBD1. V shed 2 bases, J shed 3 bases, and the junction held 2 bases outside the gene matches. The CDR3 sequence is 15 residues long. Germline V gene data show CDR1 as SGHDT and CDR2 as YYEEEE. The CDR3 nucleotides are TGTGCCAGCAGCTTCGGGACAGGGGGCGACTATGGCTACACCTTC. Encoded protein: CASSFGTGGDYGYTF. Based on the CDR3 plus reference TRBV5-6 and TRBJ1-2, the full variable domain is DAGVTQSPTHLIKTRGQQVTLRCSPKSGHDTVSWYQQALGQGPQFIFQYYEEEERQRGNFPDRFSGHQFPNYSSELNVNALLLGDSALYLCASSFGTGGDYGYTFGSGTRLTVV.

Notes on this clone: Other DNA sequences within the sample encode an identical CDR3. The chain has TRBV5-1 and TRBJ2-1; 7 bases map to TRBD2. The CDR3 loop spans 16 amino acids. Germline loops: CDR1 SGHRS, CDR2 YFSETQ. V lost 4 bases to trimming and J lost 7 bases; unmatched junction nucleotides: 14. The CDR3 loop reads CASSLDLAGVKNEQFF. The CDR3, as DNA: TGCGCCAGCAGCCTGGATCTCGCGGGAGTGAAAAATGAGCAGTTCTTC.

This sequence joins TRBV7-9 and TRBJ2-7; the match to TRBD1 covers 7 bases. V was pared by 1 base and J by 4 bases, with 4 bases of the junction left unmatched. The CDR3 covers 14 residues. From germline, CDR1 is SEHNR and CDR2 FQNEAQ (reference sequence). This CDR3 reads CASSLEETGYEQYF. DNA for the CDR3: TGTGCCAGCAGCTTAGAGGAGACAGGGTACGAGCAGTACTTC. Using reference TRBV7-9 and TRBJ2-7 for the parts outside the CDR3, the full variable domain is DTGVSQNPRHKITKRGQNVTFRCDPISEHNRLYWYRQTLGQGPEFLTYFQNEAQLEKSRLLSDRFSAERPKGSFSTLEIQRTEQGDSAMYLCASSLEETGYEQYFGPGTRLTVT.